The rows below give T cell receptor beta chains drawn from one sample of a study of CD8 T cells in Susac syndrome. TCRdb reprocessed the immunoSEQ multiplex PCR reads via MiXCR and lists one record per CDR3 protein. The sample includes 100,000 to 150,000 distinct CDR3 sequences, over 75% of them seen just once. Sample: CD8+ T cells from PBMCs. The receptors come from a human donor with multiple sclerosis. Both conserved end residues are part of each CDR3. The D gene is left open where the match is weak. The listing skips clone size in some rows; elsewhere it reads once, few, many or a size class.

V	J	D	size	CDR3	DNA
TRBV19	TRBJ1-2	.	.	CASSILGGYTF	TGTGCCAGTAGTATCCTCGGTGGCTACACCTTC
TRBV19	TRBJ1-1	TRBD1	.	CASRQGRGLTEAFF	TGTGCCAGTAGGCAGGGCAGGGGGCTCACTGAAGCTTTCTTT
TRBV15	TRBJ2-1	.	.	CATPVVCEQFF	TGTGCCACCCCGGTAGTATGTGAGCAGTTCTTC
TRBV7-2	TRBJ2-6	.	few	CASSLDSSYGANVLTF	TGTGCCAGCAGCTTGGACAGCTCGTATGGGGCCAACGTCCTGACTTTC
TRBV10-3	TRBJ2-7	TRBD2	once	CAISVKPGVAGDSSYEQYF	TGTGCCATCAGTGTTAAACCAGGGGTAGCGGGGGACTCCTCCTACGAGCAGTACTTC
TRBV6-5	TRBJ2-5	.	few	CASREETQYF	TGTGCCAGCCGGGAGGAGACCCAGTACTTC
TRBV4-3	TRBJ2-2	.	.	CASSLRVTRPGELFF	TGCGCCAGCAGCCTCAGGGTAACGCGCCCCGGGGAGCTGTTTTTT
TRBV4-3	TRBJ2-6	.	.	CASSQDLGTRANVLTF	TGCGCCAGCAGCCAAGATCTCGGGACACGGGCCAACGTCCTGACTTTC
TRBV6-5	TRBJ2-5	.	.	CASSYSSLMSDQETQYF	TGTGCCAGCAGTTACTCGAGTCTCATGTCGGACCAAGAGACCCAGTACTTC
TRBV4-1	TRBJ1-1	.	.	CASSQDRNTEAFF	TGCGCCAGCAGCCAAGATCGGAACACTGAAGCTTTCTTT
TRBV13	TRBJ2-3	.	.	CASSLDGSPPGRDTQYF	TGTGCCAGCAGCTTAGACGGGAGTCCTCCGGGTAGGGATACGCAGTATTTT
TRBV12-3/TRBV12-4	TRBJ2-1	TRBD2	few	CASSQGLAGDLEQFF	TGTGCCAGCAGTCAAGGACTAGCGGGGGATCTTGAGCAGTTCTTC
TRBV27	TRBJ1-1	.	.	CASSLIQERMNTEAFF	TGTGCCAGCAGTTTAATACAGGAGAGGATGAACACTGAAGCTTTCTTT
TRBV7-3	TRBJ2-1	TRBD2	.	CASSLIGLAGTNNEQFF	TGTGCCAGCAGCTTAATAGGGCTAGCGGGAACGAACAATGAGCAGTTCTTC
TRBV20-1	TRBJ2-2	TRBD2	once	CSARDSGGNTGELFF	TGCAGTGCTAGAGATAGCGGGGGGAACACCGGGGAGCTGTTTTTT
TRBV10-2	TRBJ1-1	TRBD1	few	CASSELGTGWDTEAFF	TGCGCCAGCAGTGAGTTGGGGACAGGGTGGGACACTGAAGCTTTCTTT
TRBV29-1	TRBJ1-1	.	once	CSVVGGDMNTEAFF	TGCAGCGTTGTGGGGGGAGACATGAACACTGAAGCTTTCTTT
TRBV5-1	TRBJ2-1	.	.	CASSLEFELEQFF	TGCGCCAGCAGCTTGGAATTCGAGCTCGAGCAGTTCTTC
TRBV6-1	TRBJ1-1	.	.	CASRLEAGARTEAFF	TGTGCCAGCAGGCTGGAGGCGGGGGCTCGGACTGAAGCTTTCTTT
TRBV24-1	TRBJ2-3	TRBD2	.	CATSAFSGVDTDTQYF	TGTGCCACCAGTGCTTTTAGCGGGGTAGACACAGATACGCAGTATTTT
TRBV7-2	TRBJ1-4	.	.	CASSFTGSIATNEKLFF	TGTGCCAGCAGCTTTACAGGGTCGATAGCAACTAATGAAAAACTGTTTTTT
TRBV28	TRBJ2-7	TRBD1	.	CASSRTGGRYEQYF	TGTGCCAGCAGCCGGACAGGGGGACGCTACGAGCAGTACTTC
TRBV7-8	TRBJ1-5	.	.	CASSLDGRMENQPQHF	TGTGCCAGCAGCTTAGACGGCCGGATGGAAAATCAGCCCCAGCATTTT
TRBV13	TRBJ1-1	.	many	CASSLTAREAFF	TGTGCCAGCAGCTTGACCGCCAGGGAAGCTTTCTTT
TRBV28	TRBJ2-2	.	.	CASSPRTTGELFF	TGTGCCAGCAGCCCCAGGACCACCGGGGAGCTGTTTTTT
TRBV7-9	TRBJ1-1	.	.	CASSLALNTEAFF	TGTGCCAGCAGCTTAGCGTTGAACACTGAAGCTTTCTTT
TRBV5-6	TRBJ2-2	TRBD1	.	CASSWGQIANTGELFF	TGTGCCAGCAGCTGGGGACAGATCGCGAACACCGGGGAGCTGTTTTTT
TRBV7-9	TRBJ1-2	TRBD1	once	CASAGQLNYGYTF	TGTGCCAGTGCGGGACAGCTAAACTATGGCTACACCTTC
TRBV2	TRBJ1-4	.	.	CASSEGLATNEKLFF	TGTGCCAGCAGTGAAGGGTTAGCAACTAATGAAAAACTGTTTTTT
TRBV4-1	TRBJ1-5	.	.	CASSQAGISSNQPQHF	TGCGCCAGCAGCCAAGCGGGGATCTCGAGCAATCAGCCCCAGCATTTT
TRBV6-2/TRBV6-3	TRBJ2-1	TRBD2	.	CASLGTSGSLGSYNEQFF	TGTGCCAGCCTTGGGACTAGCGGGAGTCTTGGGTCCTACAATGAGCAGTTCTTC
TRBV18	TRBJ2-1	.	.	CASSPAVYGEDEQFF	TGTGCCAGCTCACCGGCGGTGTACGGGGAAGATGAGCAGTTCTTC
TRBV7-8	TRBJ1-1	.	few	CASSLRRTEAFF	TGTGCCAGCAGCTTACGTCGGACTGAAGCTTTCTTT
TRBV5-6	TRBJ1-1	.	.	CASISAGNTEAFF	TGTGCCAGCATCTCGGCCGGGAACACTGAAGCTTTCTTT
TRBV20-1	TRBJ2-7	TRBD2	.	CSAGRGRVYEQYF	TGCAGTGCAGGGAGGGGACGCGTCTACGAGCAGTACTTC
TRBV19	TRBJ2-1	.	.	CACQAGRSYNEQFF	TGTGCCTGTCAGGCAGGGAGGTCCTACAATGAGCAGTTCTTC
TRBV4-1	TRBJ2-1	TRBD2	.	CASSQDPALADEQFF	TGCGCCAGCAGCCAAGATCCAGCGCTAGCGGATGAGCAGTTCTTC
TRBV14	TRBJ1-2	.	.	CASSQEGSYGYTF	TGTGCCAGCAGCCAAGAAGGAAGCTATGGCTACACCTTC
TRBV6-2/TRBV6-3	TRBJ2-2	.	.	CASSYSGPPGTGELFF	TGTGCCAGCAGTTACTCAGGGCCCCCGGGCACCGGGGAGCTGTTTTTT